The 9 T cell receptor beta chains in this list originate from one sample, sequenced in a study of shared clonotypes between healthy human individuals. Using immunoSEQ multiplex PCR, the repertoire was profiled, and TCRdb retains in-frame clones only, with some absent. This sample yields around 700,000 clones, of which about 78% are seen a single time; approximately 1.8% belongs to the top ten. The sample consisted of memory CD4+ T cells sorted from blood. Subset defined: CD45RA-negative fraction. The receptor source for this set is a woman under 40 in good health.

Points on this clone: The sample contains more than one DNA sequence encoding this CDR3. V gene TRBV27 combines with J gene TRBJ2-3, with 13 bases fitting TRBD2. The CDR3 extends over 14 amino acids. J lost 3 bases, V lost 8 bases, and 2 bases had no gene match. Germline assignment: CDR1 MNHEY and CDR2 SMNVEV (reference sequence). CDR3 residues: CASSGLAGTDTQYF. In DNA, the CDR3 is TGTGCCAGCTCGGGACTAGCGGGGACAGATACGCAGTATTTT.

The chain carries TRBV21-1 and TRBJ2-1; the table's D call of TRBD2 was not tested on the DNA. TRBV21-1 is marked as a pseudogene. The CDR3 consists of 16 residues. CDR3 sequence: CASSKVRTSSYNEQFF. In nucleotides, the CDR3 is TGTGCCAGCAGCAAAGTAAGAACTAGCTCCTACAATGAGCAGTTCTTC.

The rearrangement uses TRBV2 and TRBJ2-2, with D possibly TRBD2 on 5 matching bases. Germline V gene lookup returns CDR1 SNHLY and CDR2 FYNNEI. The CDR3 length is 15 residues. Trimming cost V 8 bases and J 2 bases, with 15 bases left between them. The CDR3 nucleotides are TGTGCCAGCGCGAGGGTCCCCGCCAACACCGGGGAGCTGTTTTTT. Its translation: CASARVPANTGELFF.

The chain uses TRBV7-9 and TRBJ1-5, with TRBD1 matching 10 bases. Per germline, CDR1 SEHNR and CDR2 FQNEAQ (reference sequence). The V gene end was trimmed by 5 bases and the J gene end by 4 bases; junction bases not matched to a gene: 2. The CDR3 runs 14 residues. Here the CDR3 reads CASSPGQGNQPQHF. CDR3 sequence (DNA): TGTGCCAGCAGCCCGGGACAGGGGAATCAGCCCCAGCATTTT.

This chain joins TRBV2 and TRBJ2-7; D is possibly TRBD1 (7 bases). Germline CDR1 and CDR2: SNHLY and FYNNEI. The CDR3 is made up of 14 amino acids. V was pared by 8 bases and J by 5 bases, with 19 bases between. The CDR3 region is CASSRGRPAHEQYF. CDR3 DNA sequence: TGTGCCAGCTCCAGGGGGAGGCCCGCCCACGAGCAGTACTTC.

The chain joins TRBV7-7 to TRBJ2-3; TRBD2 is a possible D gene (6 bases). Looked up from germline, CDR1 is SSHAT and CDR2 is FNYEAQ (reference sequence). The CDR3 extends over 14 amino acids. Deletions cut 5 bases from V and 2 bases from J, with 11 bases between. CDR3 DNA sequence: TGTGCCAGCAGCCCGGGACTTTCCACAGATACGCAGTATTTT. Translating it yields CASSPGLSTDTQYF.

The chain has TRBV16 and TRBJ1-5; no clear D. The CDR3 covers 15 residues. Trimming shortened V by 0 bases and J by 3 bases, and 9 bases separated the two germline ends. Germline V lookup: CDR1 KGHSY, CDR2 FQNENV. The CDR3 sequence: CASSQSYGINQPQHF. The CDR3 DNA sequence: TGTGCCAGCAGCCAATCCTACGGGATCAATCAGCCCCAGCATTTT.

This clone appeared a few times. This rearrangement joins TRBV27 to TRBJ2-2; TRBD2 is a possible D gene (5 bases). CDR1 MNHEY and CDR2 SMNVEV come from the germline V gene (reference sequence). The V end was cut by 0 bases, the J end by 0 bases, with 17 bases between. The CDR3 length is 19 residues. CDR3 sequence: CASSLSPPSRSANTGELFF. Here the CDR3 DNA reads TGTGCCAGCAGTTTATCCCCACCTAGCCGATCCGCGAACACCGGGGAGCTGTTTTTT.

The V call is TRBV19, the J call TRBJ2-3; tentatively, D is TRBD2 (5 bases). This CDR3 region has 15 residues. Germline V CDR1 and CDR2: LNHDA, SQIVND (reference sequence). Trimming left V 2 bases short and J 7 bases short, with 16 bases between. In DNA form, the CDR3 reads TGTGCCAGTAGTATACCGGGGTTGTTAGGTCATACGCAGTATTTT. Translating gives CASSIPGLLGHTQYF. Using reference TRBV19 and TRBJ2-3 for the parts outside the CDR3, the full variable domain is DGGITQSPKYLFRKEGQNVTLSCEQNLNHDAMYWYRQDPGQGLRLIYYSQIVNDFQKGDIAEGYSVSREKKESFPLTVTSAQKNPTAFYLCASSIPGLLGHTQYFGPGTRLTVL.